The 25 T cell receptor beta chains listed next were all sequenced from one sample in a study of blood T cell repertoires in COVID-19. Clones were read by immunoSEQ multiplex PCR, and TCRdb kept only the in-frame ones, dropping some. Of 250,000 to 300,000 clones listed, more than 85% are singletons. The sequenced sample consisted of peripheral blood. These receptors were collected from a young man with active or convalescent COVID-19.

This chain connects TRBV19 to TRBJ2-5; perhaps TRBD1 as D (5 bases). The germline CDR1 and CDR2 sequences are LNHDA and SQIVND (reference sequence). V lost 4 bases to trimming and J lost 3 bases, with 12 bases between them. The CDR3 is made up of 14 amino acids. The CDR3 nucleotides read TGTGCCAGTAGTAGGAGCAGGGATGAAGAGACCCAGTACTTC. As protein: CASSRSRDEETQYF.

In this sample, this clone turned up once. This chain links TRBV11-3 with TRBJ2-7; tentatively, D is TRBD1 (6 bases). The germline V and J ends were trimmed by 6 bases and 2 bases, with 14 bases remaining between them. The CDR3 consists of 14 residues. Per germline, CDR1 SGHNT and CDR2 YENEEA. The CDR3 sequence: CASSRRGDPYEQYF. Here the CDR3 DNA reads TGTGCCAGCAGTCGCAGGGGAGATCCCTACGAGCAGTACTTC.

This sequence joins TRBV2 and TRBJ2-7, with D unclear. The V end lost 8 bases, the J end lost 0 bases, and 11 bases lay between the germline ends. Germline V gene lookup returns CDR1 SNHLY and CDR2 FYNNEI. The CDR3 covers 13 residues. CDR3 sequence: CASDERLSYEQYF. In DNA, the CDR3 is TGTGCCAGCGACGAGCGACTCTCCTACGAGCAGTACTTC.

The rearrangement joins TRBV28 to TRBJ2-2, with no clear D. CDR3 length: 15 residues. The V and J ends lost 6 bases and 2 bases respectively, with 13 bases between them. CDR1 is MDHEN, CDR2 SYDVKM, per germline. CDR3 protein: CASSPRMSNTGELFF. DNA for the CDR3: TGTGCCAGCAGCCCGAGGATGAGTAACACCGGGGAGCTGTTTTTT.

There are a few counts of this clone. The chain uses TRBV5-1 and TRBJ2-3; 9 bases fit TRBD1. The V and J ends lost 5 bases and 2 bases, in that order; junction bases with no gene match: 6. Germline lookup yields CDR1 SGHRS and CDR2 YFSETQ. The CDR3 totals 15 residues. In DNA, the CDR3 is TGCGCCAGCAGTCGCACAGGGGGCACCACAGATACGCAGTATTTT. Its translation: CASSRTGGTTDTQYF.

J is TRBJ1-5 and V is TRBV2; tentatively, D is TRBD1 (6 bases). The CDR3 is 14 amino acids. Germline CDR1 SNHLY, CDR2 FYNNEI. The V end lost 6 bases, the J end lost 1 base, and 10 bases lay between the germline ends. CDR3 bases: TGTGCCAGCAGCGGGACAACGAGCAATCAGCCCCAGCATTTT. Translating gives CASSGTTSNQPQHF. Full variable domain (remainder filled in from reference TRBV2 and TRBJ1-5): EPEVTQTPSHQVTQMGQEVILRCVPISNHLYFYWYRQILGQKVEFLVSFYNNEISEKSEIFDDQFSVERPDGSNFTLKIRSTKLEDSAMYFCASSGTTSNQPQHFGDGTRLSIL.

This chain connects TRBV24-1 to TRBJ1-1; D is ambiguous. V was cut by 9 bases and J by 3 bases, with 13 bases left in between. Germline V gene data show CDR1 as KGHDR and CDR2 as SFDVKD. This CDR3 is 13 amino acids long. The CDR3 bases are TGTGCCACCTCAAGGGCGGGCTACACTGAAGCTTTCTTT. This gives the protein CATSRAGYTEAFF.

This clone was found once. The chain is built from TRBV7-2 and TRBJ2-5; D possibly corresponds to TRBD1 (6 bases). The CDR3 extends over 15 amino acids. Germline values: CDR1 SGHTA, CDR2 FQGNSA. Trimming shortened V by 2 bases and J by 7 bases, and 17 bases separated the two germline ends. The CDR3 reads CASSLLGQARWTQYF. CDR3 DNA sequence: TGTGCCAGCAGCTTATTGGGACAAGCTCGGTGGACCCAGTACTTC.

The chain links TRBV5-4 to TRBJ2-5, with 8 bases aligning to TRBD2. J lost 4 bases, V lost 3 bases, and 8 bases had no gene match. The CDR3 consists of 15 residues. CDR1 is SGHNT and CDR2 is YYREEE in the germline V gene (reference sequence). CDR3 bases: TGTGCCAGCAGCTCGGCCGCGGGGGGCCGAGAGACCCAGTACTTC. It encodes CASSSAAGGRETQYF.

The chain employs TRBV28 and TRBJ2-7, with 8 positions matching TRBD2. The CDR3 covers 15 residues. CDR1 and CDR2 from the germline V gene are MDHEN and SYDVKM. The V and J ends lost 5 bases and 2 bases, in that order; junction bases with no gene match: 8. The CDR3 reads CASSPGGGLPYEQYF. CDR3 nucleotides: TGTGCCAGCAGTCCCGGGGGGGGGCTTCCCTACGAGCAGTACTTC.

This clone showed up just once. The J gene is TRBJ1-4, the V gene TRBV6-1, with unresolved D. V lost 3 bases and J 6 bases, leaving 14 bases between the germline ends. CDR3 size: 15 residues. The V gene's germline CDR1 is MNHNS and CDR2 SASEGT. The CDR3 DNA is TGTGCCAGCAGTGAGCGGGATCTGGTGGATGAAAAACTGTTTTTT. Residues: CASSERDLVDEKLFF.

The chain joins TRBV2 to TRBJ1-2; D is unclear. The CDR3 extends over 15 amino acids. The germline gives CDR1 SNHLY, CDR2 FYNNEI. V dropped 1 base and J dropped 0 bases, with 9 bases sitting between them. CDR3 sequence: CASSEGLIANYGYTF. The DNA for the CDR3 is TGTGCCAGCAGTGAAGGACTTATAGCTAACTATGGCTACACCTTC.

This clone was seen repeatedly, ten times or more. This chain joins TRBV24-1 and TRBJ1-1; weak D call: TRBD1 (5 bases). The V end was cut by 5 bases, the J end by 8 bases, with 11 bases between. The CDR3 has 12 amino acids. CDR1 and CDR2 from the germline V gene are KGHDR and SFDVKD. The chain's CDR3 is CATSGVTEEAFF. CDR3 bases: TGTGCCACCAGTGGGGTGACAGAAGAAGCTTTCTTT.

J is TRBJ2-1 and V is TRBV4-3; D is perhaps TRBD2 (5 bases). The CDR3 loop spans 16 amino acids. The germline gives CDR1 LGHNA, CDR2 YSLEER. Trimming removed 3 bases from V and 2 bases from J, with 14 bases in between. The CDR3 DNA reads as TGCGCCAGCAGCCAGTCACATAGCGCCCCCTACAATGAGCAGTTCTTC. Amino acids: CASSQSHSAPYNEQFF.

This sequence joins TRBV27 and TRBJ2-1, with no clear D. The V end lost 4 bases, the J end lost 7 bases, and 8 bases lay between the germline ends. The CDR3 sequence is 12 residues long. Germline-derived CDR1 and CDR2 are MNHEY and SMNVEV (reference sequence). CDR3: CASSYPGNEQFF. DNA for the CDR3: TGTGCCAGCAGTTATCCCGGGAATGAGCAGTTCTTC.

The chain uses TRBV19 and TRBJ1-2; D not certain. Germline loops: CDR1 LNHDA, CDR2 SQIVND (reference sequence). CDR3 length equals 13 residues. V lost 3 bases, J lost 4 bases, and 9 bases lay in between. The CDR3 spells CASSMSPFYGYTF. The DNA for the CDR3 is TGTGCCAGTAGTATGTCTCCTTTCTATGGCTACACCTTC.

This chain connects TRBV6-5 to TRBJ1-3; the D gene is possibly TRBD1 (5 bases). Germline V gives CDR1 MNHEY, CDR2 SVGAGI. Trimming removed 5 bases at V and 0 bases at J, with 11 bases between. The CDR3 has 15 residues. The CDR3 protein is CASSSTGFSGNTIYF. DNA of the CDR3: TGTGCCAGCAGTAGCACAGGTTTCTCTGGAAACACCATATATTTT.

The CDR3 coding sequence is TGTGCCAGCAGCCAAGGGACTGATAACTATGGCTACACCTTC. It yields the protein CASSQGTDNYGYTF. The chain has TRBV4-2 and TRBJ1-2, with D unresolved. Germline-derived CDR1 and CDR2 are LGHNA and YNFKEQ. V lost 1 base and J 1 base, leaving 7 bases between the germline ends. The CDR3 is 14 residues long.

The V call is TRBV6-1, the J call TRBJ1-3; D gene ambiguous. The germline V gene has CDR1 MNHNS and CDR2 SASEGT. V was trimmed by 2 bases and J by 4 bases, leaving 3 bases between them. The CDR3 is 12 amino acids. This CDR3 is CASSESGNTIYF. The CDR3 coding sequence is TGTGCCAGCAGTGAATCGGGAAACACCATATATTTT.

This chain joins TRBV7-9 and TRBJ2-3, with 9 nucleotides matching TRBD2. The V and J ends lost 7 bases and 4 bases, in that order; junction bases with no gene match: 9. CDR3 length: 15 residues. Germline V gene sequence: CDR1 SEHNR, CDR2 FQNEAQ (reference sequence). CDR3: CASNLGAGGPDTQYF. DNA of the CDR3: TGTGCCAGCAACCTGGGGGCGGGAGGGCCAGATACGCAGTATTTT.

This sequence joins TRBV6-6 and TRBJ1-4, with a tentative D call TRBD1 (5 bases). The CDR3 covers 14 residues. The V gene lost 2 bases and the J gene lost 12 bases, with 16 bases spanning the gap. The germline V gene encodes CDR1 MNHNY and CDR2 SVGAGI (reference sequence). CDR3 DNA sequence: TGTGCCAGCAGTTACACAAAAGACAGTTTAGAACTGTTTTTT. It translates to CASSYTKDSLELFF.

The chain employs TRBV6-5 and TRBJ2-2; TRBD1 matches 8 bases. In germline, CDR1 is MNHEY, CDR2 SVGAGI. Trimming took 5 bases from V and 2 from J; bases not matched to a gene: 4. This CDR3 region has 15 residues. The CDR3 here is CASSIRGPNTGELFF. The CDR3 DNA is TGTGCCAGCAGTATCAGGGGGCCAAACACCGGGGAGCTGTTTTTT.

This clone was counted between two and nine times. The chain recombines TRBV29-1 with TRBJ1-2; D not certain. The CDR3 totals 14 residues. CDR1 and CDR2 (germline): SQVTM, ANQGSEA. V was pared by 2 bases and J by 4 bases, with 14 bases between. CDR3 loop: CSVERGFRSYGYTF. The CDR3 DNA follows: TGCAGCGTTGAAAGAGGGTTCCGAAGCTATGGCTACACCTTC.

This chain links TRBV2 with TRBJ2-7; D unclear. Deletions cut 7 bases from V and 3 bases from J, with 4 bases between. CDR1 and CDR2 (germline): SNHLY, FYNNEI. The CDR3 is 10 amino acids. For the CDR3, the DNA is TGTGCCAGCACAGTCTACGAGCAGTACTTC. This sequence encodes CASTVYEQYF.

The rearrangement links TRBV5-1 to TRBJ2-5; 8 nucleotides align to TRBD1. The CDR3 runs to 16 residues. The V gene's germline CDR1 is SGHRS and CDR2 YFSETQ. With 4 bases clipped from V and 5 bases from J, the junction kept 13 bases outside the gene matches. CDR3 DNA sequence: TGCGCCAGCAGCCTAGGACAGGGTTGGAGCGGGGAGACCCAGTACTTC. This gives the protein CASSLGQGWSGETQYF.